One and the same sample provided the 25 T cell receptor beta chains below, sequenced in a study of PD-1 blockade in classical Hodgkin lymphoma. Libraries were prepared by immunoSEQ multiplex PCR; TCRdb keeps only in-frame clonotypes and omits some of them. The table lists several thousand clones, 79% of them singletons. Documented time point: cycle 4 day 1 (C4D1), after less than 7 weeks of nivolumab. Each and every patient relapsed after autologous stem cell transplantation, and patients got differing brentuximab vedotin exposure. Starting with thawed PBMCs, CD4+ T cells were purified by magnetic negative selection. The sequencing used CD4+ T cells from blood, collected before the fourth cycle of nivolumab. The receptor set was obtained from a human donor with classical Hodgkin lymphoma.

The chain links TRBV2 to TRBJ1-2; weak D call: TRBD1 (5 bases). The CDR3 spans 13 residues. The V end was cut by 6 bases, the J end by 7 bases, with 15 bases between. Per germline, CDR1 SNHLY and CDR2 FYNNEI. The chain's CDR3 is CASSVGRRGGYTF. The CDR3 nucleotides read TGTGCCAGCAGCGTGGGCAGGAGGGGTGGCTACACCTTC.

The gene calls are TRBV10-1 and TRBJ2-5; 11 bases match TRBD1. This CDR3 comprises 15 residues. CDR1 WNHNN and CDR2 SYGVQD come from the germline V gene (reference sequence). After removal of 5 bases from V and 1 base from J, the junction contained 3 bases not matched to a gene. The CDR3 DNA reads TGCGCCAGCAGTACCGGGACAGGGGGCCAAGAGACCCAGTACTTC. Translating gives CASSTGTGGQETQYF.

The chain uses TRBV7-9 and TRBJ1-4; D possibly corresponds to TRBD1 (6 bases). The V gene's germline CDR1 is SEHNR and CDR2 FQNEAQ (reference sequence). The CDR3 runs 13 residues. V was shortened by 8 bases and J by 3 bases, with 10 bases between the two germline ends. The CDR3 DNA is TGTGCCAGCCGTCGGGGGCCTAATGAAAAACTGTTTTTT. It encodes CASRRGPNEKLFF. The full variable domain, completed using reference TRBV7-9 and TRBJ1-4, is DTGVSQNPRHKITKRGQNVTFRCDPISEHNRLYWYRQTLGQGPEFLTYFQNEAQLEKSRLLSDRFSAERPKGSFSTLEIQRTEQGDSAMYLCASRRGPNEKLFFGSGTQLSVL.

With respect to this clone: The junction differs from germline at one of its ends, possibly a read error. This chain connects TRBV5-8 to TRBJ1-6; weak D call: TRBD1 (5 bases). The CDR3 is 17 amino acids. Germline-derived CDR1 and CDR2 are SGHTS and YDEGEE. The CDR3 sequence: CASSQDGGNSYNSPLHF. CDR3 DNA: TGCGCCAGCAGCCAAGACGGGGGTAACTCCTATAATTCACCCCTCCACTTT.

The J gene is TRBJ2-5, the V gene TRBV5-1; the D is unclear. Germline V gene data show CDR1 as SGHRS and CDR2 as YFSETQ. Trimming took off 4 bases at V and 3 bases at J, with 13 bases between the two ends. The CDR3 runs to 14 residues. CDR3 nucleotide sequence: TGCGCCAGCAGCCGCCTCGACTGGGAAGAGACCCAGTACTTC. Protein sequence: CASSRLDWEETQYF.

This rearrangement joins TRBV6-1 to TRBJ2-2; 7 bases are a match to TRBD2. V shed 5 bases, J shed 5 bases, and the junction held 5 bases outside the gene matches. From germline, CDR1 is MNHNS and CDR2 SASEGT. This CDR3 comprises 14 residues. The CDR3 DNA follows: TGTGCCAGCAGTTGGGAGGGAGCAACCGGGGAGCTGTTTTTT. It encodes CASSWEGATGELFF.

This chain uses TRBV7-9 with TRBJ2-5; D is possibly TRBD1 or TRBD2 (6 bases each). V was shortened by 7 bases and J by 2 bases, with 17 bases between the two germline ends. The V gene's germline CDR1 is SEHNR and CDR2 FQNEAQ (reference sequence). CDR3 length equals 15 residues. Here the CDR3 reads CASIERGHPQETQYF. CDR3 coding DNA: TGTGCCAGCATCGAACGGGGGCACCCTCAAGAGACCCAGTACTTC.

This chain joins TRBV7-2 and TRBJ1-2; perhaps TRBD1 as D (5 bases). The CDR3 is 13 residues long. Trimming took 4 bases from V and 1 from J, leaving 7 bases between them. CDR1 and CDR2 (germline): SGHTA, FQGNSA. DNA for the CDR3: TGTGCCAGCAGCTATGACAGTAACTATGGCTACACCTTC. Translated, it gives CASSYDSNYGYTF.

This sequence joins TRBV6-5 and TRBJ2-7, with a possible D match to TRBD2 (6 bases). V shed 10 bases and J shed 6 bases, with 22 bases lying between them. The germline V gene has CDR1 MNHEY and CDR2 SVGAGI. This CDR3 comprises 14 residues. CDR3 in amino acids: CAIDSGSGFPEQYF. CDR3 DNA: TGTGCCATCGACTCGGGGAGCGGGTTCCCCGAGCAGTACTTC.

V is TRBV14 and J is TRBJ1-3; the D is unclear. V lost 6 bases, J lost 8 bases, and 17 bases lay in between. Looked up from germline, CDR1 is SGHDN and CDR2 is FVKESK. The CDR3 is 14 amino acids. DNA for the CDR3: TGTGCCAGCAGGGGGAGTGGATCCCTCCACACCATATATTTT. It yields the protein CASRGSGSLHTIYF. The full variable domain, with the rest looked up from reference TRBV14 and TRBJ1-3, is EAGVTQFPSHSVIEKGQTVTLRCDPISGHDNLYWYRRVMGKEIKFLLHFVKESKQDESGMPNNRFLAERTGGTYSTLKVQPAELEDSGVYFCASRGSGSLHTIYFGEGSWLTVV.

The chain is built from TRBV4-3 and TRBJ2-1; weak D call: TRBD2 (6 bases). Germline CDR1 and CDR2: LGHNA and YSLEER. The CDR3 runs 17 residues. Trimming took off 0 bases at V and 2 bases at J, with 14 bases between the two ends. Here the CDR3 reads CASSQDRAGYTYNEQFF. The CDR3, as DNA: TGCGCCAGCAGCCAAGATAGGGCGGGGTACACCTACAATGAGCAGTTCTTC.

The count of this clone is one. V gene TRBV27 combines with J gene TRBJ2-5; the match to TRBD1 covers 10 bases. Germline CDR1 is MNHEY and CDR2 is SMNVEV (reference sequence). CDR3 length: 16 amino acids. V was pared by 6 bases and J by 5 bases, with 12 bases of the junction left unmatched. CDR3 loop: CASRSLPGQGRETQYF. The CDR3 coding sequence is TGTGCCAGCAGATCACTACCGGGACAGGGGAGGGAGACCCAGTACTTC.

In nucleotides, the CDR3 is TGTGCCAGCAGAGGACAGGGGGCGAGCTATGGCTACACCTTC. It yields the protein CASRGQGASYGYTF. This chain links TRBV6-5 with TRBJ1-2; 11 positions agree with TRBD1. The CDR3 sequence is 14 residues long. Germline loops: CDR1 MNHEY, CDR2 SVGAGI. V lost 6 bases, J lost 4 bases, and 4 bases stayed unmatched.

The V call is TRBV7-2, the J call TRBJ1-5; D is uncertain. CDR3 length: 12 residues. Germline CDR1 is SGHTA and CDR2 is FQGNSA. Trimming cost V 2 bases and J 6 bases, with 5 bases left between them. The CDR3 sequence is CASSLPGQPQHF. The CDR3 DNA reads TGTGCCAGCAGCTTACCGGGTCAGCCCCAGCATTTT.

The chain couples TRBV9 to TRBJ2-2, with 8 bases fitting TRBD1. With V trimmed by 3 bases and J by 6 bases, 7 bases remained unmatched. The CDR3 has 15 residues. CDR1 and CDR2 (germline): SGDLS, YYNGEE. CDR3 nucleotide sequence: TGTGCCAGCAGCGGGGGACAGGTGGTTTCCGGGGAGCTGTTTTTT. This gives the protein CASSGGQVVSGELFF.

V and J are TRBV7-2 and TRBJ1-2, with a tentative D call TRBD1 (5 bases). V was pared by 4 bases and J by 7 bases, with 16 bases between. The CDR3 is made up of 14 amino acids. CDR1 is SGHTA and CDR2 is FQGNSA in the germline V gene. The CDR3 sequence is CASSSGGWGVGYTF. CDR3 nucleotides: TGTGCCAGCAGCTCAGGCGGGTGGGGGGTTGGCTACACCTTC.

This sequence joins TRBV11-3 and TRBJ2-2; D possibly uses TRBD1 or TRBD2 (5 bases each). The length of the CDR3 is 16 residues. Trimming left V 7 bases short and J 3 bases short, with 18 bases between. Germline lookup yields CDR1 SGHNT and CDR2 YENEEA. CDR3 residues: CASTSGRGADTGELFF. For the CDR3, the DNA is TGTGCCAGCACCTCGGGGAGAGGGGCAGACACCGGGGAGCTGTTTTTT.

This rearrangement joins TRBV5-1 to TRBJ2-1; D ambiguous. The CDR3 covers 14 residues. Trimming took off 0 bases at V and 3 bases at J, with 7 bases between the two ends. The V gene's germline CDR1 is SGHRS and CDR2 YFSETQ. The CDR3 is CASSLVVSYNEQFF. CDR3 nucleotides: TGCGCCAGCAGCTTGGTGGTCAGCTACAATGAGCAGTTCTTC.

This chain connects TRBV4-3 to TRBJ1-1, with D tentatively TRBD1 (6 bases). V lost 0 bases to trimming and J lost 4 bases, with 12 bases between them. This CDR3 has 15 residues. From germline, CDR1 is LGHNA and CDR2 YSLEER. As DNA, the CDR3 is TGCGCCAGCAGCCAAGAGTGGGGGGCTAGCACTGAAGCTTTCTTT. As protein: CASSQEWGASTEAFF.

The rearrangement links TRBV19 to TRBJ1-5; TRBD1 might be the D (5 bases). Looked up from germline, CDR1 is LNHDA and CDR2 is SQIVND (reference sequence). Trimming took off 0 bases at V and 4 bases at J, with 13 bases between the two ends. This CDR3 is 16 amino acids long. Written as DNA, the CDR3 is TGTGCCAGTAGTATAGAGGGGGGACCCAGGAATCAGCCCCAGCATTTT. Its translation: CASSIEGGPRNQPQHF.

The DNA of the CDR3 is TGTGCCAGCAGATTGGGTATTGAGGGGGGCTATGGCTACACCTTC. Protein sequence: CASRLGIEGGYGYTF. V gene TRBV28 combines with J gene TRBJ1-2, with TRBD1 as a possible D gene (6 bases). From germline, CDR1 is MDHEN and CDR2 SYDVKM. The CDR3 totals 15 residues. Trimming removed 6 bases at V and 4 bases at J, with 18 bases between.

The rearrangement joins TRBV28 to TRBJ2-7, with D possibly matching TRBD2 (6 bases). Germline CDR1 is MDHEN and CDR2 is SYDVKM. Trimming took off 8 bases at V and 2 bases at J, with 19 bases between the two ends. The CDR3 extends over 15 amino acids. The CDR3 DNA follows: TGTGCCAGCTCGCGGTTAAGAGGAGGGGCCTACGAGCAGTACTTC. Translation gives CASSRLRGGAYEQYF.

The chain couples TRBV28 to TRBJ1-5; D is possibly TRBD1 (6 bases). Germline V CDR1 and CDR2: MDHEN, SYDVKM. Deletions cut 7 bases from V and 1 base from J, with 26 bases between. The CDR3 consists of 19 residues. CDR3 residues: CASTTPRARGRGSNQPQHF. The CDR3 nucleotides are TGTGCCAGCACCACACCTCGAGCAAGGGGGAGAGGGAGCAATCAGCCCCAGCATTTT.

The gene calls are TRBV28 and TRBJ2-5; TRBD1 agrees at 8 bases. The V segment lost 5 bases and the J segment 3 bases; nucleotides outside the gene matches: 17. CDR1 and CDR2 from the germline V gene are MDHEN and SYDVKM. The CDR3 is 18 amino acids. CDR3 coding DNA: TGTGCCAGCAGTATCCTTCCCGGGACAGGACTATCTAAAGAGACCCAGTACTTC. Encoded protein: CASSILPGTGLSKETQYF.

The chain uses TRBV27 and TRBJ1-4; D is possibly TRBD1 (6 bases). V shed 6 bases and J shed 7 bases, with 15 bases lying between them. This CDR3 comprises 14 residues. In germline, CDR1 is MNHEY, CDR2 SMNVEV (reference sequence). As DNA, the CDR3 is TGTGCCAGCAGGGCTCAGGGGCGAAGTGAAAAACTGTTTTTT. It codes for CASRAQGRSEKLFF.